The rows below give T cell receptor beta chains drawn from one sample of a study of T-cell reconstitution after alpha-beta-depleted transplantation in children. In TCRdb, the PCR reads were re-called with MiXCR into one record per CDR3 protein. The sample yields hundreds of thousands of distinct CDR3 sequences, about an eighth seen once. The input for sequencing was PBMCs, taken before TCRalphabeta/CD19-depleted stem cell transplant. The receptors were sampled from a girl aged 2 to 10 with congenital amegakaryocytic thrombocytopenia, due to receive a stem cell transplant. CDR3s include the opening cysteine and the closing phenylalanine or tryptophan. D genes are given only for firm matches. Where a row states a size, it is once, few, many or the class of an expanded clone; other rows omit it.

j_gene: TRBJ2-7
v_gene: TRBV10-3
d_gene: .
abundance: .
CDR3aa: CAIMDGTADEQYF
CDR3nt: TGTGCCATCATGGACGGGACGGCGGACGAGCAGTACTTC

j_gene: TRBJ1-6
v_gene: TRBV20-1
d_gene: .
abundance: .
CDR3aa: CSALKGGTDSPLHF
CDR3nt: TGCAGTGCTTTAAAAGGGGGAACGGATTCACCCCTCCACTTT

j_gene: TRBJ2-1
v_gene: TRBV7-6
d_gene: TRBD2
abundance: many
CDR3aa: CASTSSSGLVHNEQFF
CDR3nt: TGTGCCAGCACTTCTTCTTCGGGACTAGTACACAATGAGCAGTTCTTC

j_gene: TRBJ1-4
v_gene: TRBV7-9
d_gene: TRBD1
abundance: .
CDR3aa: CASSLGQTGSQEKLFF
CDR3nt: TGTGCCAGCAGCTTAGGCCAGACAGGGTCACAGGAAAAACTGTTTTTT

j_gene: TRBJ2-5
v_gene: TRBV28
d_gene: .
abundance: many
CDR3aa: CASRIRETQYF
CDR3nt: TGTGCCAGCAGAATCAGGGAGACCCAGTACTTC

j_gene: TRBJ2-7
v_gene: TRBV20-1
d_gene: TRBD1
abundance: few
CDR3aa: CSARIVRTGPYEQYF
CDR3nt: TGCAGTGCTAGAATTGTAAGGACAGGCCCCTACGAGCAGTACTTC

j_gene: TRBJ2-3
v_gene: TRBV7-2
d_gene: TRBD2
abundance: .
CDR3aa: CASSATSRADTQYF
CDR3nt: TGTGCCAGCAGCGCGACTAGCAGGGCAGATACGCAGTATTTT

j_gene: TRBJ2-1
v_gene: TRBV20-1
d_gene: .
abundance: many
CDR3aa: CSARDVFNGSQYNEQFF
CDR3nt: TGCAGTGCTAGAGATGTTTTCAACGGGAGTCAGTACAATGAGCAGTTCTTC

j_gene: TRBJ2-7
v_gene: TRBV25-1
d_gene: TRBD1
abundance: .
CDR3aa: CASRQTGTGAYEQYF
CDR3nt: TGTGCCAGCAGGCAGACCGGGACAGGGGCCTACGAGCAGTACTTC

j_gene: TRBJ2-1
v_gene: TRBV5-1
d_gene: TRBD2
abundance: .
CDR3aa: CASSSGTSGRYYSYNEQFF
CDR3nt: TGCGCCAGCAGTTCCGGGACTAGCGGGAGGTACTATTCCTACAATGAGCAGTTCTTC

j_gene: TRBJ2-1
v_gene: TRBV20-1
d_gene: .
abundance: many
CDR3aa: CSAAFPGYSYNEQFF
CDR3nt: TGCAGTGCCGCTTTCCCGGGGTACTCCTACAATGAGCAGTTCTTC

j_gene: TRBJ2-7
v_gene: TRBV20-1
d_gene: .
abundance: .
CDR3aa: CSAVSHLGINSYEQYF
CDR3nt: TGCAGTGCTGTCAGCCATTTGGGGATCAATTCCTACGAGCAGTACTTC

j_gene: TRBJ2-7
v_gene: TRBV4-2
d_gene: TRBD2
abundance: .
CDR3aa: CAGSPQVTSGGLFYEQYF
CDR3nt: TGTGCCGGCAGCCCGCAGGTCACTAGCGGGGGACTTTTCTACGAGCAGTACTTC

j_gene: TRBJ2-3
v_gene: TRBV15
d_gene: .
abundance: few
CDR3aa: CATSRVLWRADTQYF
CDR3nt: TGTGCCACCAGCAGAGTACTGTGGAGAGCAGATACGCAGTATTTT

j_gene: TRBJ2-7
v_gene: TRBV3-1
d_gene: .
abundance: few
CDR3aa: CASSQRGVYEQYF
CDR3nt: TGTGCCAGCAGCCAAAGGGGGGTCTACGAGCAGTACTTC

j_gene: TRBJ2-1
v_gene: TRBV7-9
d_gene: .
abundance: many
CDR3aa: CASSFFGTDSYNEQFF
CDR3nt: TGTGCCAGCAGCTTTTTCGGGACTGACTCCTACAATGAGCAGTTCTTC

j_gene: TRBJ2-7
v_gene: TRBV10-2
d_gene: .
abundance: few
CDR3aa: CASSETQGFRSYEQYF
CDR3nt: TGCGCCAGCAGTGAGACCCAGGGCTTTAGGTCCTACGAGCAGTACTTC

j_gene: TRBJ1-2
v_gene: TRBV3-1
d_gene: .
abundance: few
CDR3aa: CASSQDIQYRGYTF
CDR3nt: TGTGCCAGCAGCCAAGATATACAGTACCGGGGCTACACCTTC

j_gene: TRBJ2-1
v_gene: TRBV20-1
d_gene: TRBD2
abundance: .
CDR3aa: CSAENRDYTYNEQFF
CDR3nt: TGCAGTGCCGAAAACCGGGACTACACATACAATGAGCAGTTCTTC

j_gene: TRBJ2-5
v_gene: TRBV6-5
d_gene: .
abundance: .
CDR3aa: CASSYSVAVVNGETQYF
CDR3nt: TGTGCCAGCAGTTACTCCGTAGCGGTAGTTAACGGAGAGACCCAGTACTTC

j_gene: TRBJ2-3
v_gene: TRBV5-6
d_gene: .
abundance: many
CDR3aa: CASSPQGTTDTQYF
CDR3nt: TGTGCCAGCAGCCCACAGGGTACCACAGATACGCAGTATTTT

j_gene: TRBJ2-1
v_gene: TRBV5-1
d_gene: .
abundance: .
CDR3aa: CASSDRLSSYNEQFF
CDR3nt: TGCGCCAGCAGTGACAGATTGAGCTCCTACAATGAGCAGTTCTTC

j_gene: TRBJ2-1
v_gene: TRBV7-2
d_gene: TRBD2
abundance: .
CDR3aa: CASSPLGLAGDEQFF
CDR3nt: TGTGCCAGCAGCCCTTTGGGGCTAGCGGGAGATGAGCAGTTCTTC

j_gene: TRBJ1-1
v_gene: TRBV2
d_gene: .
abundance: once
CDR3aa: CASSGSHLRGAFF
CDR3nt: TGTGCCAGCAGTGGAAGCCACCTCAGAGGAGCTTTCTTT

j_gene: TRBJ2-7
v_gene: TRBV20-1
d_gene: TRBD2
abundance: .
CDR3aa: CSASIGTSPFSYEQYF
CDR3nt: TGCAGTGCTAGTATAGGGACTAGCCCTTTCTCCTACGAGCAGTACTTC

j_gene: TRBJ1-2
v_gene: TRBV5-1
d_gene: TRBD1
abundance: few
CDR3aa: CASSLVQGIYGYTF
CDR3nt: TGCGCCAGCAGCTTGGTACAGGGGATCTATGGCTACACCTTC

j_gene: TRBJ2-5
v_gene: TRBV20-1
d_gene: .
abundance: few
CDR3aa: CSALLRDAETQYF
CDR3nt: TGCAGTGCTCTTCTCCGGGACGCAGAGACCCAGTACTTC

j_gene: TRBJ2-7
v_gene: TRBV27
d_gene: TRBD1
abundance: once
CDR3aa: CASSLRLGGHEQYF
CDR3nt: TGTGCCAGCAGTTTACGGTTAGGGGGCCACGAGCAGTACTTC

j_gene: TRBJ2-6
v_gene: TRBV5-6
d_gene: .
abundance: .
CDR3aa: CASSLRFAVLTF
CDR3nt: TGTGCCAGCAGCTTAAGATTCGCCGTCCTGACTTTC

j_gene: TRBJ2-3
v_gene: TRBV12-3/TRBV12-4
d_gene: .
abundance: .
CDR3aa: CASLSTGAEEDTQYF
CDR3nt: TGTGCCAGCCTCTCTACTGGGGCCGAGGAAGATACGCAGTATTTT

j_gene: TRBJ1-4
v_gene: TRBV7-9
d_gene: .
abundance: .
CDR3aa: CATGVGEKLFF
CDR3nt: TGTGCCACCGGGGTGGGTGAAAAACTGTTTTTT

j_gene: TRBJ1-2
v_gene: TRBV12-3/TRBV12-4
d_gene: .
abundance: .
CDR3aa: CASSFVPAGGYTF
CDR3nt: TGTGCCAGCAGTTTCGTCCCGGCCGGTGGCTACACCTTC

j_gene: TRBJ2-7
v_gene: TRBV2
d_gene: TRBD1
abundance: few
CDR3aa: CASTSTGGPYEQYF
CDR3nt: TGTGCCAGCACCTCCACAGGGGGGCCCTACGAGCAGTACTTC

j_gene: TRBJ2-1
v_gene: TRBV5-1
d_gene: .
abundance: few
CDR3aa: CASSLAIDEQFF
CDR3nt: TGCGCCAGCAGCTTGGCCATCGATGAGCAGTTCTTC

j_gene: TRBJ2-2
v_gene: TRBV7-9
d_gene: .
abundance: .
CDR3aa: CASSAHLGELFF
CDR3nt: TGTGCCAGCAGCGCCCACCTCGGGGAGCTGTTTTTT

j_gene: TRBJ2-1
v_gene: TRBV5-5
d_gene: .
abundance: few
CDR3aa: CASSKGAGSGNEQFF
CDR3nt: TGTGCCAGCAGTAAAGGGGCAGGGTCGGGGAATGAGCAGTTCTTC

j_gene: TRBJ2-7
v_gene: TRBV10-3
d_gene: TRBD2
abundance: few
CDR3aa: CAISDVLAGSYEQYF
CDR3nt: TGTGCCATCAGTGATGTACTAGCGGGCTCCTACGAGCAGTACTTC

j_gene: TRBJ2-1
v_gene: TRBV7-6
d_gene: TRBD2
abundance: few
CDR3aa: CASRQGLGYNEQFF
CDR3nt: TGTGCCAGCCGCCAGGGACTAGGTTACAATGAGCAGTTCTTC

j_gene: TRBJ1-2
v_gene: TRBV4-1
d_gene: .
abundance: .
CDR3aa: CASSQGVSVRKRANYGYTF
CDR3nt: TGCGCCAGCAGCCAAGGGGTTTCGGTTCGCAAAAGGGCTAACTATGGCTACACCTTC

j_gene: TRBJ2-7
v_gene: TRBV5-1
d_gene: .
abundance: many
CDR3aa: CASSLDPGYEQYF
CDR3nt: TGTGCCAGCAGCTTAGACCCGGGTTACGAGCAGTACTTC

j_gene: TRBJ1-1
v_gene: TRBV9
d_gene: .
abundance: .
CDR3aa: CASSVEAGAQEAFF
CDR3nt: TGTGCCAGCAGCGTAGAGGCAGGGGCCCAAGAAGCTTTCTTT

j_gene: TRBJ2-7
v_gene: TRBV11-2
d_gene: TRBD2
abundance: many
CDR3aa: CASSLILAGSEQYF
CDR3nt: TGTGCCAGCAGCTTAATTTTAGCGGGAAGTGAGCAGTACTTC

j_gene: TRBJ2-1
v_gene: TRBV27
d_gene: TRBD2
abundance: many
CDR3aa: CASIRLAGLSNEQFF
CDR3nt: TGTGCCAGCATTAGACTAGCGGGATTATCCAATGAGCAGTTCTTC

j_gene: TRBJ2-3
v_gene: TRBV5-1
d_gene: TRBD2
abundance: many
CDR3aa: CASSEGTSGHTDTQYF
CDR3nt: TGCGCCAGCAGCGAGGGGACTAGCGGGCACACAGATACGCAGTATTTT

j_gene: TRBJ2-1
v_gene: TRBV7-2
d_gene: TRBD2
abundance: many
CDR3aa: CASSPTSGIIYNEQFF
CDR3nt: TGTGCCAGCAGTCCGACTAGCGGGATCATTTACAATGAGCAGTTCTTC

j_gene: TRBJ2-1
v_gene: TRBV25-1
d_gene: .
abundance: .
CDR3aa: CASSLQGPNEQFF
CDR3nt: TGTGCCAGCAGTTTGCAGGGTCCCAATGAGCAGTTCTTC

j_gene: TRBJ1-2
v_gene: TRBV29-1
d_gene: .
abundance: .
CDR3aa: CSVDHSPNYGYTF
CDR3nt: TGCAGCGTTGATCACAGTCCTAACTATGGCTACACCTTC

j_gene: TRBJ2-1
v_gene: TRBV15
d_gene: TRBD2
abundance: few
CDR3aa: CATSIGLAGAGEQFF
CDR3nt: TGTGCCACCAGCATCGGACTAGCGGGAGCTGGGGAGCAGTTCTTC

j_gene: TRBJ1-5
v_gene: TRBV6-5
d_gene: TRBD1
abundance: many
CDR3aa: CASSYGTGNNQPQHF
CDR3nt: TGTGCCAGCAGTTACGGGACAGGTAACAATCAGCCCCAGCATTTT

j_gene: TRBJ2-1
v_gene: TRBV18
d_gene: .
abundance: .
CDR3aa: CASSPRTLGGYDEQFF
CDR3nt: TGTGCCAGCTCACCGCGGACTCTGGGGGGATACGATGAGCAGTTCTTC

j_gene: TRBJ1-5
v_gene: TRBV20-1
d_gene: .
abundance: .
CDR3aa: CSGGKKATDSNQPQHF
CDR3nt: TGCAGCGGCGGGAAAAAAGCGACCGATAGCAATCAGCCCCAGCATTTT

j_gene: TRBJ2-1
v_gene: TRBV29-1
d_gene: TRBD2
abundance: many
CDR3aa: CSADRAGGYNEQFF
CDR3nt: TGCAGCGCCGACCGAGCGGGAGGGTACAATGAGCAGTTCTTC

j_gene: TRBJ2-3
v_gene: TRBV12-3/TRBV12-4
d_gene: TRBD2
abundance: .
CDR3aa: CASSPKAGVVIDTQYF
CDR3nt: TGTGCCAGCAGTCCAAAGGCGGGAGTAGTGATAGATACGCAGTATTTT

j_gene: TRBJ1-5
v_gene: TRBV5-1
d_gene: .
abundance: many
CDR3aa: CASSLGGQGNQPQHF
CDR3nt: TGCGCCAGCAGCTTGGGAGGGCAGGGTAATCAGCCCCAGCATTTT